The 27 T cell receptor beta chains given below trace back to one sample, sequenced in a study of beta chain features in type 1 diabetes. Whole-study findings and limits: Shorter TCRB CDR3s, moderately but significantly so, marked every one of the four CD4+ subsets in Type 1 diabetes patients.

These receptors lack a known antigen. The whole isolated RNA underwent reverse transcription, so sequencing captured expressed TCRB transcripts. Sequencing used immunoSEQ multiplex PCR; TCRdb keeps in-frame clones, though not all of them. The sample has 300,000 to 400,000 clones, roughly 14% seen once; the top ten hold 0.015%. The sample comprised naive CD4+ T cells from blood. These receptors came from a woman under 30 with type 1 diabetes.

This chain uses TRBV2 with TRBJ2-5; the match to TRBD2 covers 8 bases. There are 15 residues in the CDR3. Germline trimming cut 6 bases from V and 1 base from J; bases unmatched to any gene: 7. Per the germline V gene, CDR1 is SNHLY and CDR2 is FYNNEI. The CDR3 nucleotides read TGTGCCAGCAGGTCTCGAGCGGGGGCCCAAGAGACCCAGTACTTC. It yields the protein CASRSRAGAQETQYF.

CDR3 in DNA: TGTGCCAGCAGCTCTCTTCTAGCGGGAGGGCCTGTGGAGACCCAGTACTTC. It is translated as CASSSLLAGGPVETQYF. The chain joins TRBV11-3 to TRBJ2-5; 12 bases map to TRBD2. Germline V CDR1 and CDR2: SGHNT, YENEEA. CDR3 size: 17 residues. V trimming: 4 bases; J trimming: 5 bases; junction bases outside the gene matches: 11. Together with reference TRBV11-3 and TRBJ2-5, the CDR3 gives the full variable domain: EAGVVQSPRYKIIEKKQPVAFWCNPISGHNTLYWYLQNLGQGPELLIRYENEEAVDDSQLPKDRFSAERLKGVDSTLKIQPAELGDSAVYLCASSSLLAGGPVETQYFGPGTRLLVL.

This clone was counted between two and nine times. The chain has TRBV7-9 and TRBJ1-4; D not resolved. This CDR3 is built from 14 residues. V gave up 3 bases and J gave up 5 bases, with 10 bases separating them. CDR1 SEHNR and CDR2 FQNEAQ come from the germline V gene (reference sequence). The CDR3 protein is CASSFHAENEKLFF. The CDR3 nucleotides read TGTGCCAGCAGCTTCCACGCGGAGAATGAAAAACTGTTTTTT.

This sequence joins TRBV19 and TRBJ2-7; 7 bases line up with TRBD1. Germline CDR1 is LNHDA and CDR2 is SQIVND (reference sequence). V dropped 5 bases and J dropped 3; count of bases not matched to a gene: 4. The CDR3 consists of 13 residues. The CDR3 sequence is CASSPRTGYEQYF. The CDR3 bases are TGTGCCAGTAGTCCCCGGACAGGCTACGAGCAGTACTTC.

A few counts support this clone. The chain employs TRBV7-3 and TRBJ1-1; perhaps TRBD1 as D (6 bases). This CDR3 has 14 residues. V lost 5 bases, J lost 4 bases, and 14 bases lay in between. The germline V gene has CDR1 SGHTA and CDR2 FQGTGA. CDR3 protein: CASSTGTLSTEAFF. The DNA of the CDR3 is TGTGCCAGCAGCACGGGGACACTCAGCACTGAAGCTTTCTTT.

This rearrangement joins TRBV2 to TRBJ2-2; a weak D match, TRBD1 (6 bases). The CDR3 contains 14 residues. Germline V gene data show CDR1 as SNHLY and CDR2 as FYNNEI. V lost 5 bases to trimming and J lost 5 bases, with 12 bases between them. The CDR3: CASSSSGVTGELFF. The CDR3 coding sequence is TGTGCCAGCAGTTCTTCAGGGGTAACCGGGGAGCTGTTTTTT.

J is TRBJ2-3 and V is TRBV19, with D perhaps TRBD2 (6 bases). V was shortened by 2 bases and J by 3 bases, with 12 bases between the two germline ends. The CDR3 runs 15 residues. Germline V lookup: CDR1 LNHDA, CDR2 SQIVND (reference sequence). In DNA form, the CDR3 reads TGTGCCAGTAGTATATCTGGGACTCCGACAGATACGCAGTATTTT. This translates into CASSISGTPTDTQYF. The full variable domain, its missing parts supplied by reference TRBV19 and TRBJ2-3, is DGGITQSPKYLFRKEGQNVTLSCEQNLNHDAMYWYRQDPGQGLRLIYYSQIVNDFQKGDIAEGYSVSREKKESFPLTVTSAQKNPTAFYLCASSISGTPTDTQYFGPGTRLTVL.

The genes are TRBV14 and TRBJ2-4; 9 bases map to TRBD2. CDR3 length: 16 residues. J was trimmed by 0 bases and V by 4 bases; bases with no gene match: 4. Germline CDR1 reads SGHDN; CDR2 reads FVKESK. DNA of the CDR3: TGTGCCAGCAGCCGACTAGCGGACGTAGCCAAAAACATTCAGTACTTC. Translation: CASSRLADVAKNIQYF.

This clone has more than one count but fewer than ten. The chain couples TRBV4-2 to TRBJ2-7, with D tentatively TRBD1 (6 bases). Trimming took 1 base from V and 3 from J, leaving 16 bases between them. This CDR3 has 16 residues. Germline CDR1 is LGHNA and CDR2 is YNFKEQ. The CDR3 sequence is CASSQGSDRYFYEQYF. The CDR3 DNA follows: TGTGCCAGCAGCCAAGGGAGTGACAGGTACTTCTACGAGCAGTACTTC.

There are a few counts of this clone. This chain uses TRBV7-9 with TRBJ2-7, with TRBD1 as a possible D gene (6 bases). CDR1 and CDR2 (germline): SEHNR, FQNEAQ (reference sequence). Trimming shortened V by 2 bases and J by 4 bases, and 12 bases separated the two germline ends. This CDR3 has 14 amino acids. The CDR3, as DNA: TGTGCCAGCAGCTTACGGGGCAGGGGATACGAGCAGTACTTC. Its translation is CASSLRGRGYEQYF.

This sequence joins TRBV20-1 and TRBJ2-7; D gene unclear. This CDR3 is 11 amino acids long. CDR1 and CDR2 from the germline V gene are DFQATT and SNEGSKA (reference sequence). V was cut by 4 bases and J by 3 bases, with 7 bases left in between. The CDR3 DNA is TGCAGTGCTACCGGTATCTACGAGCAGTACTTC. This sequence encodes CSATGIYEQYF.

The gene calls are TRBV15 and TRBJ2-1; possible D gene TRBD2, 6 bases. CDR1 and CDR2 (germline): LNHNV, YYDKDF (reference sequence). Trimming took off 0 bases at V and 4 bases at J, with 22 bases between the two ends. The CDR3 is made up of 19 amino acids. The CDR3 nucleotides read TGTGCCACCAGCAGAGATCCCCTGACCCACGCGGGATCATACAATGAGCAGTTCTTC. Amino acid sequence: CATSRDPLTHAGSYNEQFF. The complete variable domain, with remaining parts taken from reference TRBV15 and TRBJ2-1, reads DAMVIQNPRYQVTQFGKPVTLSCSQTLNHNVMYWYQQKSSQAPKLLFHYYDKDFNNEADTPDNFQSRRPNTSFCFLDIRSPGLGDTAMYLCATSRDPLTHAGSYNEQFFGPGTRLTVL.

There are a few counts of this clone. The chain recombines TRBV30 with TRBJ1-2; TRBD1 is a possible D gene (6 bases). V shed 4 bases and J shed 0 bases, with 21 bases lying between them. The CDR3 runs to 17 residues. In germline, CDR1 is GTSNPN, CDR2 SVGIG (reference sequence). CDR3 sequence reads: CAWTLGTPRSANYGYTF. The DNA for the CDR3 is TGTGCCTGGACCCTAGGGACACCCCGGAGCGCTAACTATGGCTACACCTTC.

The chain employs TRBV2 and TRBJ2-5; D is possibly TRBD1 (5 bases). V dropped 2 bases and J dropped 1 base, with 8 bases sitting between them. There are 14 residues in the CDR3. The V gene's germline CDR1 is SNHLY and CDR2 FYNNEI. This CDR3 reads CASSERQGQETQYF. CDR3 in DNA: TGTGCCAGCAGTGAACGGCAGGGCCAAGAGACCCAGTACTTC.

The chain combines TRBV7-2 with TRBJ2-7; the D is unclear. The CDR3 runs 13 residues. Between the trimmed V and J ends, which lost 1 base and 2 bases, there was a span of 6 bases. CDR1 is SGHTA, CDR2 FQGNSA, per germline. CDR3 in DNA: TGTGCCAGCAGCTTAGAACGGGCCTACGAGCAGTACTTC. Its translation: CASSLERAYEQYF.

This clone came up a few times. The gene calls are TRBV28 and TRBJ2-1, with TRBD2 matching over 7 bases. V trimming: 3 bases; J trimming: 5 bases; junction bases outside the gene matches: 13. Germline CDR1 MDHEN, CDR2 SYDVKM. There are 17 residues in the CDR3. CDR3 sequence: CASSFAGTTLSHNEQFF. The CDR3, as DNA: TGTGCCAGCAGTTTCGCCGGGACTACGTTATCGCACAATGAGCAGTTCTTC.

The chain joins TRBV30 to TRBJ2-2, with a weak D call TRBD1 (5 bases). Germline CDR1 is GTSNPN and CDR2 is SVGIG (reference sequence). This CDR3 comprises 14 residues. The germline V and J ends were trimmed by 3 bases and 0 bases, with 8 bases remaining between them. This CDR3 reads CAWRVTANTGELFF. DNA of the CDR3: TGTGCCTGGAGGGTGACAGCGAACACCGGGGAGCTGTTTTTT.

This clone was observed a handful of times. The gene calls are TRBV19 and TRBJ2-5, with 12 bases matching TRBD2. The J segment lost 4 bases and the V segment lost 1 base, leaving 7 bases of the junction unmatched. This CDR3 comprises 17 residues. CDR1 and CDR2 (germline): LNHDA, SQIVND (reference sequence). CDR3 nucleotides: TGTGCCAGTAGTATAGGTTCGACTAGCGGGAGTGGAGAGACCCAGTACTTC. Residues: CASSIGSTSGSGETQYF.

This clone showed up just a few times. The chain employs TRBV23-1 and TRBJ2-3; 10 bases map to TRBD2. TRBV23-1 is placed among ORFs of uncertain function. This CDR3 comprises 16 residues. Trimming took 2 bases from V and 4 from J; bases not matched to a gene: 6. CDR3 in amino acids: CASSQEAGGHSDTQYF. The CDR3 nucleotides are TGCGCCAGCAGTCAAGAAGCGGGAGGGCACTCAGATACGCAGTATTTT.

A few counts support this clone. The chain employs TRBV4-1 and TRBJ2-5, with D possibly matching TRBD2 (5 bases). V dropped 4 bases and J dropped 5 bases, with 26 bases sitting between them. The CDR3 sequence is 18 residues long. Germline CDR1 is MGHRA and CDR2 is YSYEKL. The CDR3 loop is CASSPLRVAGLGSETQYF. CDR3 in DNA: TGCGCCAGCAGCCCATTGAGGGTGGCGGGCCTAGGGTCCGAGACCCAGTACTTC.

The rearrangement links TRBV18 to TRBJ1-1; TRBD1 agrees at 12 bases. This CDR3 has 14 residues. With V trimmed by 10 bases and J by 5 bases, 8 bases remained unmatched. Germline lookup yields CDR1 KGHSH and CDR2 LQKENI. CDR3 DNA sequence: TGTGCCACCCTGCCGGGACAGGGGGCTACTGAAGCTTTCTTT. As protein: CATLPGQGATEAFF.

CDR3 sequence: CASSQSGKKNTGELFF. CDR3 coding DNA: TGTGCCAGCTCCCAGTCAGGGAAGAAGAACACCGGGGAGCTGTTTTTT. This chain connects TRBV11-3 to TRBJ2-2; possible D gene TRBD1, 5 bases. This CDR3 has 16 residues. V dropped 8 bases and J dropped 1 base, with 17 bases sitting between them. Germline loops: CDR1 SGHNT, CDR2 YENEEA.

This clone was counted only a few times. This rearrangement joins TRBV6-6 to TRBJ2-3, with 8 bases identical to TRBD2. Germline CDR1 and CDR2: MNHNY and SVGAGI (reference sequence). This CDR3 has 14 residues. The J segment lost 9 bases and the V segment lost 0 bases, leaving 5 bases of the junction unmatched. CDR3 in amino acids: CASSYSGERGTQYF. CDR3 nucleotide sequence: TGTGCCAGCAGTTACTCCGGGGAGCGGGGGACGCAGTATTTT.

The chain has TRBV5-1 and TRBJ2-1; TRBD2 matches 7 bases. Germline CDR1 is SGHRS and CDR2 is YFSETQ. This CDR3 is built from 16 residues. Trimming removed 0 bases from V and 4 bases from J; junction bases left unmatched: 7. The CDR3 is CASSLGDSGSYNEQFF. CDR3 coding DNA: TGCGCCAGCAGCTTGGGTGATAGCGGGTCTTACAATGAGCAGTTCTTC. Full variable domain (outside the CDR3, taken from reference TRBV5-1 and TRBJ2-1): KAGVTQTPRYLIKTRGQQVTLSCSPISGHRSVSWYQQTPGQGLQFLFEYFSETQRNKGNFPGRFSGRQFSNSRSEMNVSTLELGDSALYLCASSLGDSGSYNEQFFGPGTRLTVL.

This clone was observed a few times. The chain links TRBV7-3 to TRBJ2-1; the match to TRBD2 covers 11 bases. V gave up 6 bases and J gave up 4 bases; unmatched junction bases: 5. The germline V gene encodes CDR1 SGHTA and CDR2 FQGTGA. This CDR3 region has 15 residues. CDR3 region: CASRETSGTYNEQFF. DNA for the CDR3: TGTGCCAGCAGGGAGACTAGCGGGACTTACAATGAGCAGTTCTTC.

The chain has TRBV28 and TRBJ2-7; the match to TRBD2 covers 8 bases. Germline assignment: CDR1 MDHEN and CDR2 SYDVKM. The CDR3 consists of 13 residues. V gave up 9 bases and J gave up 4 bases; unmatched junction bases: 8. The CDR3 nucleotides are TGTGCCAGTGGAGCGGGAGTGGTGTACGAGCAGTACTTC. Its translation: CASGAGVVYEQYF.

This clone was seen more than once but under ten times. Other nucleotide sequences in the sample specify the same CDR3. The V gene is TRBV7-2, the J gene TRBJ2-3, with D uncertain. The CDR3 is 12 amino acids. V gave up 2 bases and J gave up 4 bases, with 4 bases separating them. Germline V gives CDR1 SGHTA, CDR2 FQGNSA. This CDR3 is CASSLYADTQYF. CDR3 DNA: TGTGCCAGCAGCTTATATGCAGATACGCAGTATTTT.